These 29 T cell receptor beta chains share one sample of origin, sequenced in a study of T-cell reconstitution after alpha-beta-depleted transplantation in children (dated by TCRdb to the mid-2010s). The library was generated by PCR. Sequencing used an Illumina HiSeq 2500. To normalize quantification of the TCRbeta repertoire, the TCR libraries were built with molecular barcoding that relied on unique molecular identifiers. TCRdb cleaned the public reads at Q25 with fastp, built clones with MiXCR and kept in-frame beta chains. Entries are consolidated by CDR3 protein sequence, retaining the most common genes and DNA. The sample table shows about 72,000 distinct CDR3 sequences, and 6% to 8% are seen once. The ten largest clonotypes hold around 2.5% of the sample. The source was PBMCs from the stem cell graft donor, collected from the stem cell graft. Every receptor here comes from a human donor who donated a stem cell graft to a child with acute lymphoblastic leukemia.

The rearrangement uses TRBV10-2 and TRBJ1-5; 7 bases match TRBD1. This CDR3 comprises 14 residues. CDR1 is WSHSY and CDR2 is SAAADI in the germline V gene. J was trimmed by 5 bases and V by 6 bases; bases with no gene match: 7. The CDR3 loop is CASRARTGYQPQHF. CDR3 DNA sequence: TGCGCCAGCAGGGCCCGGACAGGTTATCAGCCCCAGCATTTT.

In its sample, this clonotype was seen many times. The chain is built from TRBV29-1 and TRBJ2-2; 8 bases align to TRBD1. The CDR3 loop spans 15 amino acids. Looked up from germline, CDR1 is SQVTM and CDR2 is ANQGSEA. The J segment lost 1 base and the V segment lost 5 bases, leaving 6 bases of the junction unmatched. CDR3 region: CSVYSDRGNTGELFF. For the CDR3, the DNA is TGCAGCGTTTACTCCGACAGGGGGAACACCGGGGAGCTGTTTTTT.

This clonotype was detected many times. The chain recombines TRBV20-1 with TRBJ2-2; TRBD2 aligns across 10 bases. V gave up 0 bases and J gave up 4 bases; unmatched junction bases: 8. Germline V lookup: CDR1 DFQATT, CDR2 SNEGSKA (reference sequence). The CDR3 runs to 17 residues. The CDR3 DNA follows: TGCAGTGCTAGAGATGCGAGCGGGAGGGTAGTCACCGGGGAGCTGTTTTTT. It encodes CSARDASGRVVTGELFF.

There are many counts of this clonotype. The chain recombines TRBV7-3 with TRBJ2-3; 10 bases fit TRBD2. CDR1 SGHTA and CDR2 FQGTGA come from the germline V gene. The CDR3 totals 15 residues. V gave up 5 bases and J gave up 1 base; unmatched junction bases: 3. CDR3 sequence reads: CASSRTSGGTDTQYF. The CDR3 DNA is TGTGCCAGCAGCCGCACTAGCGGGGGCACAGATACGCAGTATTTT.

This clonotype came up many times. The chain joins TRBV24-1 to TRBJ1-1; D possibly corresponds to TRBD1 (5 bases). Per germline, CDR1 KGHDR and CDR2 SFDVKD. The V end lost 9 bases, the J end lost 6 bases, and 10 bases lay between the germline ends. The CDR3 has 11 residues. The CDR3 spells CATSGGAEAFF. CDR3 nucleotides: TGTGCCACCTCGGGAGGGGCTGAAGCTTTCTTT.

Ten or more counts support this clonotype. This rearrangement joins TRBV5-1 to TRBJ2-7; perhaps TRBD1 as D (6 bases). Trimming stripped 2 bases from V and 4 bases from J, with 13 bases between. The CDR3 has 14 amino acids. Per the germline V gene, CDR1 is SGHRS and CDR2 is YFSETQ. The CDR3 coding sequence is TGCGCCAGCAGCTTTGGGGACATGGAGTACGAGCAGTACTTC. It encodes CASSFGDMEYEQYF.

The sample holds many counts of this clonotype. The V and J genes are TRBV7-9 and TRBJ2-5; weak D call: TRBD2 (7 bases). This CDR3 is built from 14 residues. Germline CDR1 SEHNR, CDR2 FQNEAQ (reference sequence). The V and J ends lost 5 bases and 2 bases respectively, with 12 bases between them. The CDR3 DNA reads TGTGCCAGCAGCCAAGGGGGACTACAAGAGACCCAGTACTTC. It yields the protein CASSQGGLQETQYF.

V is TRBV6-5 and J is TRBJ2-3, with D hard to call. The germline V gene has CDR1 MNHEY and CDR2 SVGAGI. Trimming removed 0 bases from V and 0 bases from J, with 10 bases in between. This CDR3 is built from 16 residues. The CDR3 region is CASSYSVAASTDTQYF. The CDR3 nucleotides read TGTGCCAGCAGTTACTCGGTCGCGGCTAGCACAGATACGCAGTATTTT.

The chain recombines TRBV9 with TRBJ1-2; D ambiguous. Germline CDR1 and CDR2: SGDLS and YYNGEE. The CDR3 has 15 amino acids. Trimming pared 4 bases from V and 4 bases from J, leaving 17 bases between. CDR3 bases: TGTGCCAGCAGCCCAAGCTTAGCGGAGGGCTATGGCTACACCTTC. Amino acid sequence: CASSPSLAEGYGYTF.

There are many counts of this clonotype. The V gene is TRBV29-1, the J gene TRBJ2-1; tentatively, D is TRBD2 (5 bases). The CDR3 extends over 13 amino acids. Germline CDR1 is SQVTM and CDR2 is ANQGSEA. Trimming removed 3 bases from V and 5 bases from J, with 11 bases in between. CDR3 protein: CSVDGRVDNEQFF. In DNA, the CDR3 is TGCAGCGTTGACGGGCGGGTTGACAATGAGCAGTTCTTC.

The sample holds many counts of this clonotype. This chain joins TRBV7-6 and TRBJ2-7, with TRBD1 matching over 9 bases. The V and J ends lost 2 bases and 5 bases, in that order; junction bases with no gene match: 10. In germline, CDR1 is SGHVS, CDR2 FNYEAQ. This CDR3 is built from 16 residues. The chain's CDR3 is CASSLSPGQGWNEQYF. In nucleotides, the CDR3 is TGTGCCAGCAGCTTATCTCCGGGACAGGGATGGAACGAGCAGTACTTC.

This clonotype was counted between two and nine times. The V and J genes are TRBV2 and TRBJ2-7, with D tentatively TRBD2 (6 bases). The CDR3 is 15 amino acids. V gave up 4 bases and J gave up 7 bases, with 20 bases separating them. Germline V gives CDR1 SNHLY, CDR2 FYNNEI. For the CDR3, the DNA is TGTGCCAGCAGTGCGGGGAGGCAGGGCGCGGGGGAGCAGTACTTC. Its translation is CASSAGRQGAGEQYF.

This clonotype was observed at least ten times. The CDR3 protein is CASSPGQGAGNTIYF. CDR3 coding DNA: TGTGCCAGCAGTCCCGGACAGGGAGCCGGAAACACCATATATTTT. This chain uses TRBV6-1 with TRBJ1-3; TRBD1 aligns across 8 bases. V lost 5 bases to trimming and J lost 4 bases; unmatched junction nucleotides: 7. This CDR3 region has 15 residues. The germline CDR1 and CDR2 sequences are MNHNS and SASEGT.

The sample holds many counts of this clonotype. The rearrangement uses TRBV11-2 and TRBJ2-1, with TRBD2 matching over 7 bases. Germline V gene sequence: CDR1 SGHAT, CDR2 FQNNGV. The CDR3 is 15 residues long. V shed 5 bases, J shed 7 bases, and the junction held 11 bases outside the gene matches. The CDR3: CASSPGTITLNEQFF. The CDR3 nucleotides are TGTGCCAGCAGCCCCGGGACTATCACCCTGAATGAGCAGTTCTTC.

This sequence joins TRBV7-3 and TRBJ1-5; 9 nucleotides line up with TRBD1. The CDR3 has 16 amino acids. The germline CDR1 and CDR2 sequences are SGHTA and FQGTGA. The J segment lost 6 bases and the V segment lost 7 bases, leaving 13 bases of the junction unmatched. Here the CDR3 reads CASTLFRDRVVQPQHF. The CDR3 DNA reads TGTGCCAGCACCTTGTTCCGGGACAGGGTGGTTCAGCCCCAGCATTTT.

This clonotype was observed many times. The chain is built from TRBV27 and TRBJ2-7; D possibly matches TRBD1 or TRBD2 (5 bases each). V lost 5 bases to trimming and J lost 7 bases, with 15 bases between them. The CDR3 extends over 13 amino acids. CDR1 and CDR2 (germline): MNHEY, SMNVEV (reference sequence). The CDR3 sequence: CASSTGVGPEQYF. The CDR3 nucleotides are TGTGCCAGCAGTACCGGTGTGGGACCTGAGCAGTACTTC.

In the case of this clonotype: At one end the junction does not follow the germline gene, possibly because of a read error. The chain employs TRBV4-3 and TRBJ1-1; no firm D call. CDR1 is LGHNA and CDR2 is YSLEER in the germline V gene. The CDR3 is made up of 14 amino acids. In DNA, the CDR3 is TGCGCCAGCAGCCAAGACCCCTTTCTCTCTGAACCTTTCTTT. It translates to CASSQDPFLSEPFF.

This clonotype appeared a few times. The chain recombines TRBV28 with TRBJ2-1; no clear D. Between the trimmed V and J ends, which lost 3 bases and 2 bases, there was a span of 11 bases. CDR1 is MDHEN, CDR2 SYDVKM, per germline. The length of the CDR3 is 15 residues. CDR3 bases: TGTGCCAGCAGTTTGACTGGCCCCCCCTACAATGAGCAGTTCTTC. Protein product: CASSLTGPPYNEQFF.

There are many counts of this clonotype. The CDR3, as DNA: TGCAGTGCTACCGTCCTGAATAGCAATCAGCCCCAGCATTTT. It yields the protein CSATVLNSNQPQHF. This rearrangement joins TRBV20-1 to TRBJ1-5; D unclear. V lost 4 bases and J 0 bases, leaving 10 bases between the germline ends. The germline CDR1 and CDR2 sequences are DFQATT and SNEGSKA (reference sequence). The CDR3 sequence is 14 residues long.

This chain's CDR3 is CASRTTSTDTQYF. As DNA, the CDR3 is TGTGCCAGCAGAACTACTAGCACAGATACGCAGTATTTT. V is TRBV27 and J is TRBJ2-3; no clear D gene. CDR3 length: 13 residues. Germline CDR1 reads MNHEY; CDR2 reads SMNVEV (reference sequence). Trimming left V 6 bases short and J 0 bases short, with 7 bases between.

Many counts were recorded for this clonotype. The chain recombines TRBV12-3 or TRBV12-4 with TRBJ1-6, with D possibly matching TRBD1 (6 bases). CDR3 size: 18 residues. Between the trimmed V and J ends, which lost 6 bases and 1 base, there was a span of 19 bases. CDR3 in DNA: TGTGCCAGCAGACCTACAGGGCGCGGACTATCCTATAATTCACCCCTCCACTTT. Amino acid sequence: CASRPTGRGLSYNSPLHF.

This clonotype came up a few times. The gene calls are TRBV4-1 and TRBJ2-3; the match to TRBD1 covers 7 bases. The J segment lost 2 bases and the V segment lost 2 bases, leaving 4 bases of the junction unmatched. CDR3 length: 15 residues. Germline lookup yields CDR1 MGHRA and CDR2 YSYEKL. This CDR3 reads CASSQQGVFTDTQYF. CDR3 sequence (DNA): TGCGCCAGCAGCCAACAGGGGGTGTTCACAGATACGCAGTATTTT.

The sample holds many counts of this clonotype. V is TRBV6-1 and J is TRBJ1-6; D is perhaps TRBD1 (5 bases). Between the trimmed V and J ends, which lost 4 bases and 0 bases, there was a span of 10 bases. This CDR3 spans 16 amino acids. Germline V gives CDR1 MNHNS, CDR2 SASEGT. In DNA, the CDR3 is TGTGCCAGCAGTGCCGACAGCTTCTCCTATAATTCACCCCTCCACTTT. This encodes CASSADSFSYNSPLHF.

This clonotype was detected many times. V gene TRBV15 combines with J gene TRBJ2-7; D might be TRBD1 (5 bases). V was clipped by 0 bases and J by 6 bases, with 12 bases between them. The CDR3 is 14 residues long. CDR1 and CDR2 (germline): LNHNV, YYDKDF (reference sequence). For the CDR3, the DNA is TGTGCCACCAGCAGAGATAGGGGTCCTGCCGAGCAGTACTTC. Translating it yields CATSRDRGPAEQYF.

This clonotype showed up many times. The rearrangement links TRBV19 to TRBJ2-1; 7 bases match TRBD2. With V trimmed by 2 bases and J by 2 bases, 3 bases remained unmatched. The germline V gene has CDR1 LNHDA and CDR2 SQIVND (reference sequence). The CDR3 contains 15 residues. The CDR3 reads CASSISGAAYNEQFF. CDR3 nucleotides: TGTGCCAGTAGTATAAGCGGGGCGGCCTACAATGAGCAGTTCTTC.

There are many counts of this clonotype. The chain is built from TRBV7-2 and TRBJ1-2; possibly TRBD1 for D (6 bases). Trimming took 1 base from V and 5 from J, leaving 14 bases between them. This CDR3 comprises 15 residues. CDR1 is SGHTA and CDR2 is FQGNSA in the germline V gene. The CDR3 region is CASSLEGGLGYGYTF. The CDR3 DNA reads TGTGCCAGCAGCTTAGAGGGGGGATTAGGGTATGGCTACACCTTC. Drawing the rest from reference TRBV7-2 and TRBJ1-2, the complete variable domain is GAGVSQSPSNKVTEKGKDVELRCDPISGHTALYWYRQSLGQGLEFLIYFQGNSAPDKSGLPSDRFSAERTGGSVSTLTIQRTQQEDSAVYLCASSLEGGLGYGYTFGSGTRLTVV.

This clonotype has ten or more counts. The chain combines TRBV7-2 with TRBJ2-7, with 8 bases matching TRBD2. The CDR3 covers 15 residues. V shed 0 bases, J shed 2 bases, and the junction held 3 bases outside the gene matches. Germline values: CDR1 SGHTA, CDR2 FQGNSA. CDR3 sequence reads: CASSLAIGGAYEQYF. The CDR3 bases are TGTGCCAGCAGCTTAGCGATCGGGGGGGCCTACGAGCAGTACTTC.

Ten or more counts support this clonotype. CDR3 amino acids: CAIMKEMNTEAFF. CDR3 DNA: TGTGCCATCATGAAGGAGATGAACACTGAAGCTTTCTTT. The chain uses TRBV10-3 and TRBJ1-1, with no clear D. V lost 7 bases and J 0 bases, leaving 9 bases between the germline ends. Germline lookup yields CDR1 ENHRY and CDR2 SYGVKD. The CDR3 has 13 residues.

This clonotype was seen repeatedly, ten times or more. V usage is TRBV2 and J usage is TRBJ2-7, with TRBD1 matching 7 bases. Trimming removed 2 bases from V and 2 bases from J; junction bases left unmatched: 21. The germline CDR1 and CDR2 sequences are SNHLY and FYNNEI. CDR3 size: 20 residues. DNA of the CDR3: TGTGCCAGCAGTGAAAGGACCGACAGGGTTTTTTTACTTGCCCCCTACGAGCAGTACTTC. As protein: CASSERTDRVFLLAPYEQYF.